This T cell receptor (beta chain) was recovered during a study of cytomegalovirus exposure and HLA in healthy donors. A note on this clone: Its cognate antigen is unknown.

General study findings and limits: Segments of the TCR beta V type were, in most cases, productive about 90% or about 30% of the time in an earlier analysis.

Primers for the PCR totalled 60 Vbeta and 13 Jbeta. Libraries were prepared by immunoSEQ multiplex PCR; TCRdb keeps only in-frame clonotypes and omits some of them. The data hold roughly 110,000 clones, with roughly 74% observed a single time. The ends were cut back, 4 bases at V and 2 bases at J, with 3 bases in the middle. This CDR3 region has 12 residues. Germline CDR1 SNHLY, CDR2 FYNNEI. The sequenced sample was PBMCs. The sequence was obtained from a man aged 35 to 55 in good health and CMV-seronegative. This rearrangement joins TRBV2 to TRBJ1-5; unclear D gene. The CDR3 sequence: CASSVGNQPQHF. In nucleotides, the CDR3 is TGTGCCAGCAGTGTAGGCAATCAGCCCCAGCATTTT.